This TCR beta chain was documented in a study of CD8+ T cells in alopecia areata. Extraction and reverse transcription of RNA yielded cDNA as the sequencing template. Method: immunoSEQ multiplex PCR; TCRdb's copy keeps in-frame clones and lacks some. The sample consists of some 200,000 clones, approximately 53% of them appearing once. Sequenced: CD8+ T cells sorted from blood. This receptor was obtained from a human donor in good health.

The CDR3 loop is CASSSDRGNYGYTF. CDR3 nucleotide sequence: TGTGCCAGCAGCTCCGACAGGGGGAACTATGGCTACACCTTC. The chain is built from TRBV13 and TRBJ1-2, with 9 bases that match TRBD1. The CDR3 runs to 14 residues. Germline CDR1 is PRHDT and CDR2 is FYEKMQ (reference sequence). V shed 4 bases and J 2 bases; nucleotides not matched to a gene: 2.